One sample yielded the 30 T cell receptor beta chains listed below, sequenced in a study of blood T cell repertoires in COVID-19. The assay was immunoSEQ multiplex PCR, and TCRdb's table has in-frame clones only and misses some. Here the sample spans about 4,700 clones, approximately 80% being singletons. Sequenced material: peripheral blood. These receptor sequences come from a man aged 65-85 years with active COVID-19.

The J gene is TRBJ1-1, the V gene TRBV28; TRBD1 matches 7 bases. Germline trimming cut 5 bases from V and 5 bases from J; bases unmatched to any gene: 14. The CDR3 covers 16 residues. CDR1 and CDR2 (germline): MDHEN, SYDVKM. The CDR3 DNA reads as TGTGCCAGCAGTCATGGGACAGACTCTTTAATGACTGAAGCTTTCTTT. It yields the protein CASSHGTDSLMTEAFF.

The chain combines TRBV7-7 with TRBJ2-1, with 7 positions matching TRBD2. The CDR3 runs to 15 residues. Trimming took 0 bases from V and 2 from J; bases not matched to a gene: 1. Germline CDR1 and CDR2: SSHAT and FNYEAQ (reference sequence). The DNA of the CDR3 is TGTGCCAGCAGCTTAGCAGCGGGGACCTACAATGAGCAGTTCTTC. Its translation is CASSLAAGTYNEQFF.

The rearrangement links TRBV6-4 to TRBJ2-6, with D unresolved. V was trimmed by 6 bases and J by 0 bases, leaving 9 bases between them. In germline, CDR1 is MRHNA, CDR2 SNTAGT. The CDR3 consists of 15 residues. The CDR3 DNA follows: TGTGCCAGCAGCCCCGACTTCTCTGGGGCCAACGTCCTGACTTTC. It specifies CASSPDFSGANVLTF.

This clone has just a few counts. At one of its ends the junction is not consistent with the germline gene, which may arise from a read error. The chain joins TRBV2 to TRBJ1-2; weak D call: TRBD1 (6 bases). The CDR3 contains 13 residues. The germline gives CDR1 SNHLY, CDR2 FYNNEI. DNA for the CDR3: TGTGCCAGCTCGGGGGGCGCAACCCGGGCCGTTGGGTTC. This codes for CASSGGATRAVGF.

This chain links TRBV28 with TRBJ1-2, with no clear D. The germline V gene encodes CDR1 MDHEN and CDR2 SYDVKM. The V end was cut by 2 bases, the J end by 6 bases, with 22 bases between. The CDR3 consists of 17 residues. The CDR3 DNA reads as TGTGCCAGCAGTTTAGCGGGAAAAAGGGCTAACCAGGATGGCTACACCTTC. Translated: CASSLAGKRANQDGYTF.

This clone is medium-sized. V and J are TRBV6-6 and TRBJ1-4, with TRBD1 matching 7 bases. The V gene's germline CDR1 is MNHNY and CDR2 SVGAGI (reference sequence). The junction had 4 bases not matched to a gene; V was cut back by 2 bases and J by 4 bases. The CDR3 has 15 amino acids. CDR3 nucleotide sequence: TGTGCCAGCAGTTACAGGGGACAGTATAATGAAAAACTGTTTTTT. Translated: CASSYRGQYNEKLFF.

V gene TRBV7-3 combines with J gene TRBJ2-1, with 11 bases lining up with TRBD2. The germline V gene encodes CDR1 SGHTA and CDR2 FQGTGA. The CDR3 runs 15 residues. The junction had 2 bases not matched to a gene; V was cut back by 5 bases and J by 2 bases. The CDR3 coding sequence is TGTGCCAGCAGCCCTAGCGGGGGGCCCTACAATGAGCAGTTCTTC. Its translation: CASSPSGGPYNEQFF.

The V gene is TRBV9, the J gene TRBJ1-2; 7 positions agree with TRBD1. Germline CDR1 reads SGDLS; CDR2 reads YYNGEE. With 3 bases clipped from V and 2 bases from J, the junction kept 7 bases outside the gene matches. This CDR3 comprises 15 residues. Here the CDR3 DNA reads TGTGCCAGCAGCGAGGGGGCAAGCAGCAACTATGGCTACACCTTC. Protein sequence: CASSEGASSNYGYTF.

CDR3 in amino acids: CASSFVGLQSGNTIYF. DNA for the CDR3: TGTGCCAGCAGCTTTGTGGGACTGCAGTCTGGAAACACCATATATTTT. The chain joins TRBV7-2 to TRBJ1-3; TRBD1 is a possible D gene (5 bases). The germline V gene encodes CDR1 SGHTA and CDR2 FQGNSA. Trimming shortened V by 3 bases and J by 1 base, and 13 bases separated the two germline ends. This CDR3 is 16 amino acids long.

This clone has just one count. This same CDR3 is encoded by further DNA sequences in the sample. The chain's CDR3 is CASSSTWGGESPLHF. The CDR3 region has the DNA TGTGCCAGTAGTTCCACGTGGGGGGGGGAGTCACCCCTCCACTTT. The V call is TRBV19, the J call TRBJ1-6; D might be TRBD1 (5 bases). Germline values: CDR1 LNHDA, CDR2 SQIVND (reference sequence). V was clipped by 5 bases and J by 10 bases, with 18 bases between them. CDR3 length equals 15 residues.

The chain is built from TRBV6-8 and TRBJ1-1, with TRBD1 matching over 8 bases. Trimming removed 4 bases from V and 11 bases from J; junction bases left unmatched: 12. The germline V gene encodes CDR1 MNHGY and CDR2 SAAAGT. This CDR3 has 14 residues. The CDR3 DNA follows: TGTGCCAGCAGTTCAAGACAGGGGAAGTTAGGGGCTTTCTTT. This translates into CASSSRQGKLGAFF.

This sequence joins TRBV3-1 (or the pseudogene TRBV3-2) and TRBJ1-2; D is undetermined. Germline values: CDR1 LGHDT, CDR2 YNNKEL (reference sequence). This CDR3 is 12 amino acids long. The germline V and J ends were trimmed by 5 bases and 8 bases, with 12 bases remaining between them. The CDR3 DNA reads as TGTGCCAGCAGCGTGAGTGAATACGGCTACACCTTC. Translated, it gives CASSVSEYGYTF.

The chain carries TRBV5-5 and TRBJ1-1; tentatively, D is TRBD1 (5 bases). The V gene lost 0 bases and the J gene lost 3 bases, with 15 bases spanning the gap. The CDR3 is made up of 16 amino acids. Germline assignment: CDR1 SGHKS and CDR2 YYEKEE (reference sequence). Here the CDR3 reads CASSLVSGYGYTEAFF. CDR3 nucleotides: TGTGCCAGCAGCTTGGTTTCAGGGTACGGCTACACTGAAGCTTTCTTT. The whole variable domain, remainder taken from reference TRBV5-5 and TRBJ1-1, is DAGVTQSPTHLIKTRGQQVTLRCSPISGHKSVSWYQQVLGQGPQFIFQYYEKEERGRGNFPDRFSARQFPNYSSELNVNALLLGDSALYLCASSLVSGYGYTEAFFGQGTRLTVV.

CDR3 sequence: CASSPRGLGDTQYF. For the CDR3, the DNA is TGCGCCAGCAGCCCCAGGGGGCTCGGAGATACGCAGTATTTT. The chain carries TRBV4-1 and TRBJ2-3; 8 bases are shared with TRBD1. With V trimmed by 4 bases and J by 5 bases, 5 bases remained unmatched. Germline-derived CDR1 and CDR2 are MGHRA and YSYEKL. This CDR3 region has 14 residues.

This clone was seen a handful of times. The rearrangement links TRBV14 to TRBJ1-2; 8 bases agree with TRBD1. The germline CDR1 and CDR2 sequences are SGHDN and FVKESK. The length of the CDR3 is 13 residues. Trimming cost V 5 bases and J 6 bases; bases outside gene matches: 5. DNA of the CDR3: TGTGCCAGCAGCTACGGACAGGGACATGGCTACACCTTC. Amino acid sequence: CASSYGQGHGYTF. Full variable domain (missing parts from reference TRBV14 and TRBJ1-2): EAGVTQFPSHSVIEKGQTVTLRCDPISGHDNLYWYRRVMGKEIKFLLHFVKESKQDESGMPNNRFLAERTGGTYSTLKVQPAELEDSGVYFCASSYGQGHGYTFGSGTRLTVV.

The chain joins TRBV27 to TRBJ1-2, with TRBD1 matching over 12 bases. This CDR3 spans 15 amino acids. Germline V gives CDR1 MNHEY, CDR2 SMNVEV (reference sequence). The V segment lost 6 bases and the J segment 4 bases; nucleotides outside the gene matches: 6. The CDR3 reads CASSYRDRGPYGYTF. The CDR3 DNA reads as TGTGCCAGCAGCTACCGGGACAGGGGGCCCTATGGCTACACCTTC.

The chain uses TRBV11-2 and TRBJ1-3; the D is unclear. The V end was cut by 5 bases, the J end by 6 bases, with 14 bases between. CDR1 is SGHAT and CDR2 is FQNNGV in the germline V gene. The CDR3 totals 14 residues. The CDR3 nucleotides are TGTGCCAGCAGCAGCGCAGTCGGGGTAAACACCATATATTTT. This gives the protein CASSSAVGVNTIYF.

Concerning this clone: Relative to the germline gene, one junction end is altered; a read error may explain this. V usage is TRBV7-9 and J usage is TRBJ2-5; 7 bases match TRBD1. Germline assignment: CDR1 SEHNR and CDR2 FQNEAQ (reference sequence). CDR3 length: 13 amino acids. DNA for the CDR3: TGTGCCAGCAGCCCCCCGGGCGGAGGACAGGTTCACTTC. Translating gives CASSPPGGGQVHF.

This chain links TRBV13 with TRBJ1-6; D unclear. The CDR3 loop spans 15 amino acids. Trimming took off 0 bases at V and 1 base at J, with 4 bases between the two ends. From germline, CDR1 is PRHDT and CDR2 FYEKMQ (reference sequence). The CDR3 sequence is CASSLGESYNSPLHF. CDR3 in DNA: TGTGCCAGCAGCTTAGGGGAGTCCTATAATTCACCCCTCCACTTT.

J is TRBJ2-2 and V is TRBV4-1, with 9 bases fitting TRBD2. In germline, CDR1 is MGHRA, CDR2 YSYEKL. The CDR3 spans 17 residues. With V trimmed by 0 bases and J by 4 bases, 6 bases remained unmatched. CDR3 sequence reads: CASSQDLGLAGTGELFF. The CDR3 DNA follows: TGCGCCAGCAGCCAAGACCTGGGACTAGCAGGCACCGGGGAGCTGTTTTTT.

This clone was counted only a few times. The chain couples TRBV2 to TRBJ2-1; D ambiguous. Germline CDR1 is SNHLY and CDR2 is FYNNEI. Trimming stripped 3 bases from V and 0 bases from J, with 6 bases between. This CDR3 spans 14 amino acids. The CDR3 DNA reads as TGTGCCAGCAGTGATTTCAACTCCTACAATGAGCAGTTCTTC. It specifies CASSDFNSYNEQFF. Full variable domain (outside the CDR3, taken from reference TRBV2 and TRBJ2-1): EPEVTQTPSHQVTQMGQEVILRCVPISNHLYFYWYRQILGQKVEFLVSFYNNEISEKSEIFDDQFSVERPDGSNFTLKIRSTKLEDSAMYFCASSDFNSYNEQFFGPGTRLTVL.

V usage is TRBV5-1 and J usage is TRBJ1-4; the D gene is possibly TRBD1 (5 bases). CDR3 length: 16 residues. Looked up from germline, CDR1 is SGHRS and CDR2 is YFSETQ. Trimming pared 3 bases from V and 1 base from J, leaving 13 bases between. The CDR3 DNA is TGCGCCAGCAGCTCGGGGGGTTCTCGAACTAATGAAAAACTGTTTTTT. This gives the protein CASSSGGSRTNEKLFF.

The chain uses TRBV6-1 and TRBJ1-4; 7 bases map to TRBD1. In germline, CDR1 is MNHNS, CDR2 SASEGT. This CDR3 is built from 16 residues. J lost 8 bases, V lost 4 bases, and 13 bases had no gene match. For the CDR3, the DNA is TGTGCCAGCAGTGTCTTTCAGGGGGGAGGTCGCGAAAAACTGTTTTTT. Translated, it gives CASSVFQGGGREKLFF.

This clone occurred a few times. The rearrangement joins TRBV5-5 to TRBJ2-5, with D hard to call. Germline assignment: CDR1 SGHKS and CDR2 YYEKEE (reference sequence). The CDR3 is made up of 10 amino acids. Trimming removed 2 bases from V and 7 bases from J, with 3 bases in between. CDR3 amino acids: CASSFGTQYF. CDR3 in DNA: TGTGCCAGCAGCTTCGGGACCCAGTACTTC.

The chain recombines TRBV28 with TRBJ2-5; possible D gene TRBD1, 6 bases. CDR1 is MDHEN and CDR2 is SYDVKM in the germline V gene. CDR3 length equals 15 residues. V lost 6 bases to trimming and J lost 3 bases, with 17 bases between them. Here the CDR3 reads CASSRDRTRKETQYF. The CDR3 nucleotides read TGTGCCAGCAGCCGAGACAGGACGAGAAAAGAGACCCAGTACTTC.

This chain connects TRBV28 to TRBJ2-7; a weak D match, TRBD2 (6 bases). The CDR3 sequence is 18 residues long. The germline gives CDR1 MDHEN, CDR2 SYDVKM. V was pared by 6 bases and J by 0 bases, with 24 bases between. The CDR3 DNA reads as TGTGCCAGCAGGGACGACTGGGGCGGGGCAATGGGCTCCTACGAGCAGTACTTC. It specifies CASRDDWGGAMGSYEQYF.

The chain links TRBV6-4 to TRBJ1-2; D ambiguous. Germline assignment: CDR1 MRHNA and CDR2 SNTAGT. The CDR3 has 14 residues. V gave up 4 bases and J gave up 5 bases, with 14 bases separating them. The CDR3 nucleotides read TGTGCCAGCAGTGCCCAAGGAGGGTCGTATGGCTACACCTTC. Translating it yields CASSAQGGSYGYTF.

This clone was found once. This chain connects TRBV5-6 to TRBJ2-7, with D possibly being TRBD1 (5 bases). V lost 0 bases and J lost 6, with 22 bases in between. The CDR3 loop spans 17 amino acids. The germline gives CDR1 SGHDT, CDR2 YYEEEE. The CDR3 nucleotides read TGTGCCAGCAGCTTGGTGTTGGAAAGTACAGGCCCTTCCGAGCAGTACTTC. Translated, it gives CASSLVLESTGPSEQYF.

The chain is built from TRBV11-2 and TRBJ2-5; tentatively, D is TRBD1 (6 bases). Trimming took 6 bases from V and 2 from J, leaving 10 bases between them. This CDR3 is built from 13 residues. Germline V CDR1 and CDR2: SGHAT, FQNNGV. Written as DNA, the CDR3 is TGTGCCAGCAGGCTTCAGGGGCAAGAGACCCAGTACTTC. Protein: CASRLQGQETQYF.

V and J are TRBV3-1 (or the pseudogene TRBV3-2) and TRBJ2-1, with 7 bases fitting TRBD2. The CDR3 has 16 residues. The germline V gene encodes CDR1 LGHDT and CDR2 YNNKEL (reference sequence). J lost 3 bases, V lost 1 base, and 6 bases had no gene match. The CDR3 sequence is CASSQGWDYLYNEQFF. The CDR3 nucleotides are TGTGCCAGCAGCCAAGGCTGGGACTACCTCTACAATGAGCAGTTCTTC.